The clone carrying this T cell receptor (beta chain) was seen ten or more times. What it recognizes is unknown. The data derive from a study of blood T cells in healthy people across ages. The study, taken as a whole, reports: A roughly linear age-dependent decrease characterized TCR beta diversity per million T cells.

Germline CDR1 and CDR2: SGHTS and YDEGEE. The CDR3 runs 15 residues. V trimming: 4 bases; J trimming: 4 bases; junction bases outside the gene matches: 4. Combining a sample-barcoded 5' primer with a J-beta primer mix, a second PCR ran for roughly 7 to 12 cycles. In TCRdb, the 5' RACE reads were re-called with MiXCR into one record per CDR3 protein. This table holds roughly 1,100,000 distinct CDR3 sequences, approximately 26% found once. Each of the donors had around 9 milliliters of peripheral blood drawn into EDTA-treated Vacutainer tubes. These data also formed part of another study, on T cells of mothers and their children.

Sequenced sample: blood. The clonotype originates from a girl between 2 and 10 years old in good health. J is TRBJ1-5 and V is TRBV5-8; 11 bases map to TRBD1. CDR3 nucleotide sequence: TGTGCCAGCAGCCACGGGACAGGGGGAAATCAGCCCCAGCATTTT. This translates into CASSHGTGGNQPQHF. The full variable domain, completed using reference TRBV5-8 and TRBJ1-5, is EAGVTQSPTHLIKTRGQQATLRCSPISGHTSVYWYQQALGLGLQFLLWYDEGEERNRGNFPPRFSGRQFPNYSSELNVNALELEDSALYLCASSHGTGGNQPQHFGDGTRLSIL.